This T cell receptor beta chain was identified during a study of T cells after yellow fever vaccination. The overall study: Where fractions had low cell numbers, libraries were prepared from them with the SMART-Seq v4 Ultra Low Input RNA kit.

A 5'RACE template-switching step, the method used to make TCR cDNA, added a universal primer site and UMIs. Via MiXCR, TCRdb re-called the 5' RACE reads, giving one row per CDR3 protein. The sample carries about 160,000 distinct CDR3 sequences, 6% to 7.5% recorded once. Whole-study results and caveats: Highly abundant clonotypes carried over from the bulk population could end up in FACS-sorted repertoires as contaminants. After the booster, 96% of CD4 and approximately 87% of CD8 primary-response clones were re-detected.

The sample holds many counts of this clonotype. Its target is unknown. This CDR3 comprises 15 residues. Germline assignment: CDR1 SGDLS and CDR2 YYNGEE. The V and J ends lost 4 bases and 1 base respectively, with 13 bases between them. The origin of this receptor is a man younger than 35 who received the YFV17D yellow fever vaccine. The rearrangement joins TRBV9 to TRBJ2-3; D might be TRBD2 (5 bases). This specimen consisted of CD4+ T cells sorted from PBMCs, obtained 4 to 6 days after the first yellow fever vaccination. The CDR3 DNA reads TGTGCCAGCAGCCCTCCCAGCGGACGCACAGATACGCAGTATTTT. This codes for CASSPPSGRTDTQYF. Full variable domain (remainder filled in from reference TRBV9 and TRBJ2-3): DSGVTQTPKHLITATGQRVTLRCSPRSGDLSVYWYQQSLDQGLQFLIQYYNGEERAKGNILERFSAQQFPDLHSELNLSSLELGDSALYFCASSPPSGRTDTQYFGPGTRLTVL.